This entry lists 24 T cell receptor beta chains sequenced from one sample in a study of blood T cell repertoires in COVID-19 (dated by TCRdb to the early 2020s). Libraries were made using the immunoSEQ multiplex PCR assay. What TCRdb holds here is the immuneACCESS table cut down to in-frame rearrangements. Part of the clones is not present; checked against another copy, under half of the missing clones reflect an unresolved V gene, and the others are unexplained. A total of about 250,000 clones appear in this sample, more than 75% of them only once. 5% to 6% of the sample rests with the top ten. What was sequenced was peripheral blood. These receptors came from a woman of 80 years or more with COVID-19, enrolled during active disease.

The CDR3 loop is CASSLKTGGGATDTQYF. Written as DNA, the CDR3 is TGTGCCAGCAGCTTAAAAACCGGCGGGGGGGCAACAGATACGCAGTATTTT. This chain connects TRBV11-2 to TRBJ2-3; 9 positions match TRBD2. V trimming: 2 bases; J trimming: 3 bases; junction bases outside the gene matches: 9. The CDR3 loop spans 17 amino acids. The germline gives CDR1 SGHAT, CDR2 FQNNGV.

Here the CDR3 reads CASSARELNTEAFF. CDR3 sequence (DNA): TGTGCCAGTAGTGCCCGGGAGTTGAACACTGAAGCTTTCTTT. This chain uses TRBV19 with TRBJ1-1; no clear D. Germline CDR1 is LNHDA and CDR2 is SQIVND (reference sequence). The V and J ends lost 5 bases and 0 bases respectively, with 10 bases between them. The CDR3 extends over 14 amino acids.

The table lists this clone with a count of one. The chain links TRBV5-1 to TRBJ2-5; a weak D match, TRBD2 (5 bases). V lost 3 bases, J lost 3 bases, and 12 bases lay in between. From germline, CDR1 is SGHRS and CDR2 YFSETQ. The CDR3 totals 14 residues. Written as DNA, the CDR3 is TGCGCCAGCAGCTGGTCGGGGTCGAAAGAGACCCAGTACTTC. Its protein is CASSWSGSKETQYF.

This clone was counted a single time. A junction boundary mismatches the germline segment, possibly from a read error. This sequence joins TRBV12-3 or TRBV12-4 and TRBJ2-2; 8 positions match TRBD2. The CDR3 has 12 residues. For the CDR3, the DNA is TGTGCCAGCAGTTTGGTCGGGGGGGGGCTGTTTTTT. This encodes CASSLVGGGLFF.

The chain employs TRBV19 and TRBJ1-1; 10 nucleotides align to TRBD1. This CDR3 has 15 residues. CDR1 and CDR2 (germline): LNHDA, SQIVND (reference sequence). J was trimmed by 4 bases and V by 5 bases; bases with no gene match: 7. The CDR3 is CASSPWTGGPTEAFF. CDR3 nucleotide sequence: TGTGCCAGTAGTCCTTGGACAGGGGGGCCCACTGAAGCTTTCTTT. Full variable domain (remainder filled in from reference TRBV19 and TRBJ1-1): DGGITQSPKYLFRKEGQNVTLSCEQNLNHDAMYWYRQDPGQGLRLIYYSQIVNDFQKGDIAEGYSVSREKKESFPLTVTSAQKNPTAFYLCASSPWTGGPTEAFFGQGTRLTVV.

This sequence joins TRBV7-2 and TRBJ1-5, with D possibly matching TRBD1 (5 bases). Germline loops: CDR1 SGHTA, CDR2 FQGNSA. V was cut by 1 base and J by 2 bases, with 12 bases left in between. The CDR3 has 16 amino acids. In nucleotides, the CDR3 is TGTGCCAGCAGCTTAGAAGTGGGGCGAGGCAATCAGCCCCAGCATTTT. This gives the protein CASSLEVGRGNQPQHF. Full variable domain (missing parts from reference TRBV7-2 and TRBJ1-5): GAGVSQSPSNKVTEKGKDVELRCDPISGHTALYWYRQSLGQGLEFLIYFQGNSAPDKSGLPSDRFSAERTGGSVSTLTIQRTQQEDSAVYLCASSLEVGRGNQPQHFGDGTRLSIL.

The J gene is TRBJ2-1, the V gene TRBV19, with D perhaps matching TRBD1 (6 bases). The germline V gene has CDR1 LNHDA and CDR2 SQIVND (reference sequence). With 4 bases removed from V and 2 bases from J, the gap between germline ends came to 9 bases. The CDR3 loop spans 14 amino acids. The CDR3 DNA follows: TGTGCCAGTAGTACTAGGACAGCCTACAATGAGCAGTTCTTC. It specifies CASSTRTAYNEQFF.

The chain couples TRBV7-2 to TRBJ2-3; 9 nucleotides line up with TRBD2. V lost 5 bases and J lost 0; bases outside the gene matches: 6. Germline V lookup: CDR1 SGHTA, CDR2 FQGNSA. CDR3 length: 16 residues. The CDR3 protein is CASSQRLAASTDTQYF. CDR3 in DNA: TGTGCCAGCAGCCAGAGACTAGCGGCTAGCACAGATACGCAGTATTTT.

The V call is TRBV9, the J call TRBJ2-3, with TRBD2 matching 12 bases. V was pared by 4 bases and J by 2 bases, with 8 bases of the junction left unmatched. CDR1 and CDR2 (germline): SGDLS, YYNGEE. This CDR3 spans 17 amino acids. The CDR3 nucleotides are TGTGCCAGCAGCAAACAAGGACTAGCGGGGAACACAGATACGCAGTATTTT. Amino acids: CASSKQGLAGNTDTQYF.

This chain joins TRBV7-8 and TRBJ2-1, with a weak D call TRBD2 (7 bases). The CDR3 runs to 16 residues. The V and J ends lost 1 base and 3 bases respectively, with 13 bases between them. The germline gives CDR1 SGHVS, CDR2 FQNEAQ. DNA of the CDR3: TGTGCCAGCAGCTTAGGTCGGGGGGCTAACTACAATGAGCAGTTCTTC. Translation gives CASSLGRGANYNEQFF.

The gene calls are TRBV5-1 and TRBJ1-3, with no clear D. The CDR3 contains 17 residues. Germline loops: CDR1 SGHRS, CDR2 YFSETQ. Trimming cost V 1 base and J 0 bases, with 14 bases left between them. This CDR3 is CASSLKGGKNSGNTIYF. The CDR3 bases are TGCGCCAGCAGCTTGAAAGGAGGCAAAAACTCTGGAAACACCATATATTTT.

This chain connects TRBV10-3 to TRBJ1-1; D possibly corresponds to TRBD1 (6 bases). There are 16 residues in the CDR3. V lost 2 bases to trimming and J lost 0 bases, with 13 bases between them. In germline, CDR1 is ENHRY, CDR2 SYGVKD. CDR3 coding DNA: TGTGCCATCAGTGAGAGAATACAGGGTTTGAACACTGAAGCTTTCTTT. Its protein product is CAISERIQGLNTEAFF.

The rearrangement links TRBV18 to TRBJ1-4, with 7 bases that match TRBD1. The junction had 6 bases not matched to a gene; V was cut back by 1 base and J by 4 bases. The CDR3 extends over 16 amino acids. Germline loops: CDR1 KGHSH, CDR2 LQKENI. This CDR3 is CASSPLRTGNNEKLFF. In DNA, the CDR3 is TGTGCCAGCTCACCACTTAGGACAGGAAATAATGAAAAACTGTTTTTT.

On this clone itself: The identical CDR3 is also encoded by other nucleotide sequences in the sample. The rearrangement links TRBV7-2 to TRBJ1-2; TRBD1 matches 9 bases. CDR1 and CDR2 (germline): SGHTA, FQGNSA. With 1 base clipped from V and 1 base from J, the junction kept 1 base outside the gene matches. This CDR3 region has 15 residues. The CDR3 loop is CASSLGQGGNYGYTF. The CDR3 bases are TGTGCCAGCAGCTTAGGACAGGGGGGTAACTATGGCTACACCTTC.

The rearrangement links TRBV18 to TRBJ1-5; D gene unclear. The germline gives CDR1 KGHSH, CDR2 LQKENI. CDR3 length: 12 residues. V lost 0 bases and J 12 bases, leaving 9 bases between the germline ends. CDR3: CASSPPGGSQHF. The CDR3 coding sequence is TGTGCCAGCTCACCACCTGGAGGGAGCCAGCATTTT.

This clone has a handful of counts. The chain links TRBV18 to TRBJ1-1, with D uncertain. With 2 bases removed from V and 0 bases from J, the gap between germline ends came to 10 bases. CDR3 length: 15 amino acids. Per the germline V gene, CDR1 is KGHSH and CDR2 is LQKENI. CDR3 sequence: CASSPAEGMNTEAFF. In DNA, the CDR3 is TGTGCCAGCTCACCAGCGGAGGGAATGAACACTGAAGCTTTCTTT.

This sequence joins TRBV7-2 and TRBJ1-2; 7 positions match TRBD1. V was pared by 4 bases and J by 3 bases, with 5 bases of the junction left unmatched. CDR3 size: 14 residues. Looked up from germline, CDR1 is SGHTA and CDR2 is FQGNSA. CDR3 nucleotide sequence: TGTGCCAGCAGCTCCAGGGGGGTGGACTATGGCTACACCTTC. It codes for CASSSRGVDYGYTF.

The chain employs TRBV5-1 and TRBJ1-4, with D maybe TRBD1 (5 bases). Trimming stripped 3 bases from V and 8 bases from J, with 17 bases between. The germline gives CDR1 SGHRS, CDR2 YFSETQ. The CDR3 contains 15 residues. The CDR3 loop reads CASSSQTAIGEKLFF. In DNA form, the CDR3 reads TGCGCCAGCAGCTCTCAGACAGCAATCGGCGAAAAACTGTTTTTT.

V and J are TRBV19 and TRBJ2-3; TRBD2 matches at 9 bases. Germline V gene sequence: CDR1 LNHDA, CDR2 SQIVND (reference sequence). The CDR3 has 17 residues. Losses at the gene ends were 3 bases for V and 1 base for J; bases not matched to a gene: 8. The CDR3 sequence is CASSMSSGAAGTDTQYF. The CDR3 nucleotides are TGTGCCAGTAGTATGTCTAGCGGGGCAGCGGGCACAGATACGCAGTATTTT.

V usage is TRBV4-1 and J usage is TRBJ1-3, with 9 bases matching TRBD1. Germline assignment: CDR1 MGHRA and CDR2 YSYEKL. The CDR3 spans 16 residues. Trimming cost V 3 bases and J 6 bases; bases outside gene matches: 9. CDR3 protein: CASSQPGTGKQNTIYF. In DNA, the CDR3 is TGCGCCAGCAGCCAGCCCGGGACAGGGAAACAAAACACCATATATTTT.

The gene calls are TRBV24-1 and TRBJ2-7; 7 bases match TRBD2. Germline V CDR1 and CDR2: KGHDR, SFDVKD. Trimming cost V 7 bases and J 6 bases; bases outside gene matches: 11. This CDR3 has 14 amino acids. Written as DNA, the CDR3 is TGTGCCACCAGGTCAGGGAGGGTAGGTTCCGAGCAGTACTTC. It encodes CATRSGRVGSEQYF.

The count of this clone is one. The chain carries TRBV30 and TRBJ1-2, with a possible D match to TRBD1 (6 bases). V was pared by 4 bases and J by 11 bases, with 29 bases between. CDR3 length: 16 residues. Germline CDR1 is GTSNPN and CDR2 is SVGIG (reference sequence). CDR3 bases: TGTGCCTGGACCCGAGGGGGGGCGACAAAACAAGGTGTTTACACCTTC. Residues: CAWTRGGATKQGVYTF.

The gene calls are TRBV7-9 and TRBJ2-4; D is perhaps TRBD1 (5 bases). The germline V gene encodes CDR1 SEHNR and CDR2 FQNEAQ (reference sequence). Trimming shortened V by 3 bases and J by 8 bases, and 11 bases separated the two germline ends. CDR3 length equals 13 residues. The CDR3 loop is CASSLVGADIQYF. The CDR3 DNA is TGTGCCAGCAGCTTGGTAGGGGCGGACATTCAGTACTTC.

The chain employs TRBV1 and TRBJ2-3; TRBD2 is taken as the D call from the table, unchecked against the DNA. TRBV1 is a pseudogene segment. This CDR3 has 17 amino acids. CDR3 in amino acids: CTSSHDSGGASTDTQYF. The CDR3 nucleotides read TGCACCAGCAGCCACGATAGCGGGGGGGCAAGCACAGATACGCAGTATTTT.